A single sample gave rise to the 20 T cell receptor beta chains below, sequenced in a study of T cells after yellow fever vaccination. MiXCR, applied by TCRdb to the 5' RACE reads, yields one record per CDR3 protein. The table shows 150,000 to 200,000 distinct CDR3 sequences, with roughly 9.6% occurring only once. The material sequenced was CD8+ T cells sorted from PBMCs, taken 15 days after the yellow fever booster vaccination. These receptors all stem from a man in his late teens or twenties who received the YFV17D yellow fever vaccine.

V gene TRBV30 combines with J gene TRBJ2-1; 8 bases map to TRBD2. CDR1 and CDR2 (germline): GTSNPN, SVGIG (reference sequence). V was pared by 8 bases and J by 2 bases, with 5 bases of the junction left unmatched. The CDR3 has 13 residues. The CDR3 sequence is CARSGGAYNEQFF. CDR3 nucleotide sequence: TGTGCCCGGTCCGGGGGGGCCTACAATGAGCAGTTCTTC.

The chain carries TRBV12-3 or TRBV12-4 and TRBJ1-1; no definite D call. The CDR3 sequence is 15 residues long. Trimming stripped 4 bases from V and 0 bases from J, with 12 bases between. Here the CDR3 reads CASSSRTEMNTEAFF. The CDR3 nucleotides read TGTGCCAGCAGTTCCCGTACCGAAATGAACACTGAAGCTTTCTTT.

This clonotype was detected only a few times. The chain joins TRBV5-1 to TRBJ2-7; D assignment may be TRBD1 or TRBD2 (5 bases each). Looked up from germline, CDR1 is SGHRS and CDR2 is YFSETQ. This CDR3 is built from 16 residues. V dropped 3 bases and J dropped 1 base, with 17 bases sitting between them. The DNA of the CDR3 is TGCGCCAGCAGCTATAGGAGGTCAGGGAAATCCTACGAGCAGTACGTC. It translates to CASSYRRSGKSYEQYV.

There are a few counts of this clonotype. The chain recombines TRBV28 with TRBJ1-5; D possibly corresponds to TRBD1 (5 bases). Looked up from germline, CDR1 is MDHEN and CDR2 is SYDVKM. V lost 3 bases, J lost 0 bases, and 15 bases lay in between. This CDR3 is 17 amino acids long. CDR3 residues: CASSLRATTVSNQPQHF. The CDR3 DNA sequence: TGTGCCAGCAGTTTGAGGGCTACGACAGTTAGCAATCAGCCCCAGCATTTT.

The genes are TRBV9 and TRBJ2-7; the D call may be TRBD1 or TRBD2 (6 bases each). Germline CDR1 and CDR2: SGDLS and YYNGEE. V dropped 4 bases and J dropped 0 bases, with 17 bases sitting between them. The CDR3 length is 16 residues. Here the CDR3 reads CASSTHLGGGSYEQYF. The CDR3 bases are TGTGCCAGCAGCACCCACCTCGGGGGCGGCTCCTACGAGCAGTACTTC. Looking up the rest from reference TRBV9 and TRBJ2-7 gives the full variable domain: DSGVTQTPKHLITATGQRVTLRCSPRSGDLSVYWYQQSLDQGLQFLIQYYNGEERAKGNILERFSAQQFPDLHSELNLSSLELGDSALYFCASSTHLGGGSYEQYFGPGTRLTVT.

This chain uses TRBV7-9 with TRBJ1-1; D call uncertain. The CDR3 totals 10 residues. Germline CDR1 and CDR2: SEHNR and FQNEAQ (reference sequence). With 6 bases removed from V and 8 bases from J, the gap between germline ends came to 7 bases. The CDR3: CASSLNEAFF. The DNA of the CDR3 is TGTGCCAGCAGTTTAAACGAAGCTTTCTTT.

The rearrangement uses TRBV9 and TRBJ2-2; no clear D gene. Germline V lookup: CDR1 SGDLS, CDR2 YYNGEE. This CDR3 spans 15 amino acids. V was pared by 4 bases and J by 6 bases, with 16 bases between. In DNA, the CDR3 is TGTGCCAGCAGCTTGAGGACCACCCTATCCGGGGAGCTGTTTTTT. It yields the protein CASSLRTTLSGELFF.

This clonotype has just a few counts. The chain combines TRBV6-6 with TRBJ2-7; 10 bases agree with TRBD2. V lost 0 bases to trimming and J lost 5 bases; unmatched junction nucleotides: 10. The CDR3 sequence is 17 residues long. Germline V gives CDR1 MNHNY, CDR2 SVGAGI (reference sequence). CDR3 sequence: CASSYSNERGGRDEQYF. CDR3 nucleotide sequence: TGTGCCAGCAGTTACTCGAACGAGCGGGGGGGAAGAGACGAGCAGTACTTC.

This chain connects TRBV9 to TRBJ2-1, with TRBD1 identical over 11 bases. The CDR3 consists of 15 residues. Trimming cost V 4 bases and J 5 bases; bases outside gene matches: 5. CDR1 is SGDLS and CDR2 is YYNGEE in the germline V gene. CDR3 sequence (DNA): TGTGCCAGCAGCCCGGGACAGGGGGTCGACAATGAGCAGTTCTTC. Amino acids: CASSPGQGVDNEQFF.

This clonotype was detected only a few times. The chain recombines TRBV7-9 with TRBJ1-1, with D unclear. The CDR3 extends over 14 amino acids. CDR1 is SEHNR, CDR2 FQNEAQ, per germline (reference sequence). Trimming cost V 3 bases and J 6 bases, with 14 bases left between them. CDR3 nucleotide sequence: TGTGCCAGCAGCTTCCATGGCAGGATCCCTGAAGCTTTCTTT. Translating it yields CASSFHGRIPEAFF.

This clonotype was found a few times. The chain combines TRBV4-1 with TRBJ1-4; D might be TRBD1 (5 bases). The CDR3 sequence is 15 residues long. The V gene's germline CDR1 is MGHRA and CDR2 YSYEKL. Between the trimmed V and J ends, which lost 4 bases and 8 bases, there was a span of 17 bases. DNA of the CDR3: TGCGCCAGCAGCCTTAGTCCAGGGTATCGAGAAAAACTGTTTTTT. It is translated as CASSLSPGYREKLFF.

CDR3 in DNA: TGTGCCAGTCCTAAACCTGGGGGCCCCCACGAGCAGTACGTC. The encoded protein is CASPKPGGPHEQYV. The V call is TRBV19, the J call TRBJ2-7; D is perhaps TRBD1 (6 bases). Germline V lookup: CDR1 LNHDA, CDR2 SQIVND (reference sequence). V lost 8 bases and J lost 5, with 19 bases in between. The CDR3 is 14 residues long.

V usage is TRBV12-3 or TRBV12-4 and J usage is TRBJ2-1; no clear D. V was clipped by 3 bases and J by 1 base, with 4 bases between them. This CDR3 is built from 13 residues. CDR3 in amino acids: CASSFRSYNEQFF. CDR3 DNA sequence: TGTGCCAGCAGTTTTCGTTCCTACAATGAGCAGTTCTTC.

The CDR3 loop is CASSSPTTGANVLTF. CDR3 in DNA: TGTGCCAGCAGTTCGCCGACTACTGGGGCCAACGTCCTGACTTTC. V usage is TRBV7-2 and J usage is TRBJ2-6; D is possibly TRBD2 (5 bases). This CDR3 is 15 amino acids long. Germline values: CDR1 SGHTA, CDR2 FQGNSA. Trimming removed 6 bases at V and 2 bases at J, with 11 bases between.

This clonotype was observed at least ten times. V is TRBV4-1 and J is TRBJ2-2, with D perhaps given as TRBD1 or TRBD2 (5 bases each). Germline CDR1 is MGHRA and CDR2 is YSYEKL. The V end lost 1 base, the J end lost 3 bases, and 6 bases lay between the germline ends. The CDR3 runs 14 residues. CDR3 residues: CASSQVGDTGELFF. The CDR3 nucleotides read TGCGCCAGCAGCCAAGTGGGGGACACCGGGGAGCTGTTTTTT.

This chain joins TRBV5-6 and TRBJ2-7; a weak D match, TRBD2 (7 bases). V dropped 4 bases and J dropped 3 bases, with 14 bases sitting between them. The CDR3 length is 14 residues. Germline V gives CDR1 SGHDT, CDR2 YYEEEE. The CDR3 region has the DNA TGTGCCAGCAGCCTGGGGGGGCCCGGCTACGAGCAGTACTTC. Translation gives CASSLGGPGYEQYF.

This chain uses TRBV11-2 with TRBJ2-1, with 7 bases identical to TRBD1. The CDR3 has 16 amino acids. Losses at the gene ends were 4 bases for V and 4 bases for J; bases not matched to a gene: 10. Germline V gene data show CDR1 as SGHAT and CDR2 as FQNNGV. CDR3: CASSSTSGTDYNEQFF. CDR3 coding DNA: TGTGCCAGCAGCTCGACCTCCGGGACAGATTACAATGAGCAGTTCTTC. Based on the CDR3 plus reference TRBV11-2 and TRBJ2-1, the full variable domain is EAGVAQSPRYKIIEKRQSVAFWCNPISGHATLYWYQQILGQGPKLLIQFQNNGVVDDSQLPKDRFSAERLKGVDSTLKIQPAKLEDSAVYLCASSSTSGTDYNEQFFGPGTRLTVL.

V and J are TRBV5-4 and TRBJ2-1; 8 bases fit TRBD2. From germline, CDR1 is SGHNT and CDR2 YYREEE (reference sequence). V trimming: 4 bases; J trimming: 8 bases; junction bases outside the gene matches: 14. The CDR3 length is 16 residues. CDR3: CASSPYSSGGGDEQFF. DNA of the CDR3: TGTGCCAGCAGCCCTTATTCGAGCGGGGGTGGGGATGAGCAGTTCTTC.

This clonotype was counted a few times. The chain couples TRBV15 to TRBJ2-3; 9 bases align to TRBD2. V lost 1 base to trimming and J lost 3 bases; unmatched junction nucleotides: 2. The CDR3 length is 15 residues. The germline CDR1 and CDR2 sequences are LNHNV and YYDKDF (reference sequence). For the CDR3, the DNA is TGTGCCACCAGCAGAGTAGCGGGGGTAACAGATACGCAGTATTTT. Encoded protein: CATSRVAGVTDTQYF.

There are a few counts of this clonotype. The V call is TRBV12-3 or TRBV12-4, the J call TRBJ2-3; D gene ambiguous. Trimming left V 3 bases short and J 2 bases short, with 12 bases between. This CDR3 contains 15 residues. The CDR3 coding sequence is TGTGCCAGCAGTTTTGGAACCCCCCCCACAGATACGCAGTATTTT. Its protein is CASSFGTPPTDTQYF.